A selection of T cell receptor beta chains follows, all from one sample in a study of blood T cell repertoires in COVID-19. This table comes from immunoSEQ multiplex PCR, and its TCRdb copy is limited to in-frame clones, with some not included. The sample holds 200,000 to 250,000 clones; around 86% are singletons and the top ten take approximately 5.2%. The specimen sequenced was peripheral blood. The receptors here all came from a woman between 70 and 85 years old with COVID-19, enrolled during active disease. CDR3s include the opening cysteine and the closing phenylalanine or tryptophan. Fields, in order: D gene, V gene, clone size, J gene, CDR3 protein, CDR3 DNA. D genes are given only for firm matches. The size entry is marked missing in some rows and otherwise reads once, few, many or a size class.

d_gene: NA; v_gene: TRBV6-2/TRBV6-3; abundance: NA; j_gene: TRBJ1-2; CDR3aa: CASSYVEYGYTF; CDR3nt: TGTGCCAGCAGTTACGTGGAGTATGGCTACACCTTC
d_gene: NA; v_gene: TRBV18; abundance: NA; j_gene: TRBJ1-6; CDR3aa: CASSPGREGSPLHF; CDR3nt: TGTGCCAGCTCACCGGGCAGGGAGGGATCACCCCTCCACTTT
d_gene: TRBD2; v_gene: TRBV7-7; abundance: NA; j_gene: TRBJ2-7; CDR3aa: CASSTRLAASHYEQYF; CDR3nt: TGTGCCAGCAGCACCCGACTAGCGGCCTCACACTACGAGCAGTACTTC
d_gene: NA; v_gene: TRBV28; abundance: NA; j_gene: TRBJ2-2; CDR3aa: CASSSMKQGTNTGELFF; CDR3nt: TGTGCCAGCAGTTCAATGAAACAGGGTACGAACACCGGGGAGCTGTTTTTT
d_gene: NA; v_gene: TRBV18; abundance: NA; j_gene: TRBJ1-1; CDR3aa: CASSPNWNTEAFF; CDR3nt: TGTGCCAGCTCACCAAACTGGAACACTGAAGCTTTCTTT
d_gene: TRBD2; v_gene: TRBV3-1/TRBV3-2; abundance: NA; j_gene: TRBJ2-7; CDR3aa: CASITSGRDEQYF; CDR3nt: TGTGCCAGTATAACTAGCGGGAGGGACGAGCAGTACTTC
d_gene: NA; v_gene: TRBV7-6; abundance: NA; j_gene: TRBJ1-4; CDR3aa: CASSQRGPSQEKLFF; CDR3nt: TGTGCCAGCAGCCAACGGGGTCCCAGTCAAGAAAAACTGTTTTTT
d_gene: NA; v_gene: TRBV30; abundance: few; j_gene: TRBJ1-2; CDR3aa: CAWTPLTENYGYTF; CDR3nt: TGTGCCTGGACCCCTCTGACAGAAAACTATGGCTACACCTTC
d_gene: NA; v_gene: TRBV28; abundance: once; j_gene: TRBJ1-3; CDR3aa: CASSPPQGSSGNTIYF; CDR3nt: TGTGCCAGCAGTCCCCCACAGGGCAGCTCTGGAAACACCATATATTTT
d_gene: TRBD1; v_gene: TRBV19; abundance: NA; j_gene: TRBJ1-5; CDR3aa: CASSPGTGYFNQPQHF; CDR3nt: TGTGCCAGTAGTCCCGGGACAGGTTATTTCAATCAGCCCCAGCATTTT
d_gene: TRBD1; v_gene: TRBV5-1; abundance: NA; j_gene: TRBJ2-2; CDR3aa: CASRQGIDTGELFF; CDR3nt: TGCGCCAGCAGACAGGGGATTGACACCGGGGAGCTGTTTTTT
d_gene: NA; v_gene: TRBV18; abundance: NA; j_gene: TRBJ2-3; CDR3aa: CASSPSGATDTQYF; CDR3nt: TGTGCCAGCTCACCATCGGGTGCCACAGATACGCAGTATTTT
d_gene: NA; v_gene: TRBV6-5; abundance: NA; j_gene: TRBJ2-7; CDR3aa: CASSYTIGGEQYF; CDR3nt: TGTGCCAGCAGTTATACGATAGGGGGCGAGCAGTACTTC
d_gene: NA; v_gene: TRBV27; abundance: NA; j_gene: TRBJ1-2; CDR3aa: CASGRGGLYYGYTF; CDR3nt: TGTGCCAGCGGTAGGGGGGGGTTATACTATGGCTACACCTTC
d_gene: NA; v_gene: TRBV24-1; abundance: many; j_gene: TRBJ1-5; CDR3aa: CATSEGDTQTPVGNQPQHF; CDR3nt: TGTGCCACCAGTGAGGGGGACACCCAGACCCCAGTGGGCAATCAGCCCCAGCATTTT
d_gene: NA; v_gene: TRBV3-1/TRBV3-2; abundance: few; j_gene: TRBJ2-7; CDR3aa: CASSQRDFYEQYF; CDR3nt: TGTGCCAGCAGCCAACGGGACTTTTACGAGCAGTACTTC
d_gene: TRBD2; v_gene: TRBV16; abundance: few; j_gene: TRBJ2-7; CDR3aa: CASSPSGAGVSYEQYF; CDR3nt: TGTGCCAGCAGCCCCTCGGGTGCGGGAGTTTCCTACGAGCAGTACTTC
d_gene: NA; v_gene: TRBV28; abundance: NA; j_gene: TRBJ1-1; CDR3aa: CASSRGTNTEAFF; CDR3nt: TGTGCCAGTTCCAGGGGAACAAACACTGAAGCTTTCTTT
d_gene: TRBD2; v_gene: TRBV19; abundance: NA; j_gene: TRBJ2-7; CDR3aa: CASSYGLATYEQYF; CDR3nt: TGTGCCAGTAGCTACGGACTAGCCACCTACGAGCAGTACTTC
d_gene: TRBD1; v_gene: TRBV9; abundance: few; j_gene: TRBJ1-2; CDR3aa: CASTTGVGYGYTF; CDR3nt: TGTGCCAGCACGACAGGGGTCGGCTATGGCTACACCTTC
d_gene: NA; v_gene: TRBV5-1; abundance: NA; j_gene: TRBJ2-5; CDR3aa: CASSTIPGLETQYF; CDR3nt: TGCGCCAGCAGCACAATCCCGGGACTAGAGACCCAGTACTTC
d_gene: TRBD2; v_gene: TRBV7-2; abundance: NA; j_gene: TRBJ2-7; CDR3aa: CASSALAEGPYEQYF; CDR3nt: TGTGCCAGCAGCGCTCTAGCGGAGGGCCCCTACGAGCAGTACTTC
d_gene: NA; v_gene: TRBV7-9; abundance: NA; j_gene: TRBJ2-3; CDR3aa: CASSFSPDTQYF; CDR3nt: TGTGCCAGCAGCTTCTCCCCTGATACGCAGTATTTT
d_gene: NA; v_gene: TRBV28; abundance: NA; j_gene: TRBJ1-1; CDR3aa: CASSSLRTEAFF; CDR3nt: TGTGCCAGCAGCTCCTTGCGCACTGAAGCTTTCTTT
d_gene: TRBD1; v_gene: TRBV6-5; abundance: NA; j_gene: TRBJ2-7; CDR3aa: CASRPGQISYEQYF; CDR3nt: TGTGCTTCAAGGCCGGGACAGATTTCCTACGAGCAGTACTTC
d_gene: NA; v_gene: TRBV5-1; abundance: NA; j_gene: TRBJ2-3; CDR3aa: CASSLGMEDTQYF; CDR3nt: TGCGCCAGCAGCTTGGGCATGGAGGATACGCAGTATTTT
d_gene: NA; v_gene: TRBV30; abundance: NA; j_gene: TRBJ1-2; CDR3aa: CAWSLGSGGGYTF; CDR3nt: TGTGCCTGGAGTCTGGGTTCGGGGGGAGGCTACACCTTC
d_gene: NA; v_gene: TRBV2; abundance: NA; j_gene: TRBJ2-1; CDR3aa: CASSFQGVYDNEQFF; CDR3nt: TGTGCCAGCAGTTTTCAAGGGGTTTACGACAATGAGCAGTTCTTC
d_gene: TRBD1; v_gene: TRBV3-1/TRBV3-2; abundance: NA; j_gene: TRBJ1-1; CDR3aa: CASSLQGANTEAFF; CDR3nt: TGTGCCAGCAGCCTTCAGGGGGCGAACACTGAAGCTTTCTTT
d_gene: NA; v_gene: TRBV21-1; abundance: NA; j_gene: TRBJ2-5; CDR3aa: CASSKGGIWAGLQETQYF; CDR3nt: TGTGCCAGCAGCAAAGGAGGAATTTGGGCAGGGCTACAAGAGACCCAGTACTTC
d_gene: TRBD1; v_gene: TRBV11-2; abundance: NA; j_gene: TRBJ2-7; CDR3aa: CASSVPGQMAYEQYF; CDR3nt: TGTGCCAGCAGCGTACCGGGACAGATGGCCTACGAGCAGTACTTC
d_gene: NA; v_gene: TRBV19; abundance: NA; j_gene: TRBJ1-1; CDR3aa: CASKPGTMGYTEAFF; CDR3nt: TGTGCCAGTAAGCCGGGGACTATGGGATACACTGAAGCTTTCTTT
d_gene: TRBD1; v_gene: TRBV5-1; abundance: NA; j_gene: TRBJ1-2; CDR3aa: CASSLPGQGTGYTF; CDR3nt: TGCGCCAGCAGCTTACCGGGACAGGGTACTGGCTACACCTTC
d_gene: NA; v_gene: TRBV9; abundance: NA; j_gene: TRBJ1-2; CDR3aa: CASSVAGIEDGYTF; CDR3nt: TGTGCCAGCAGCGTAGCGGGAATAGAGGATGGCTACACCTTC
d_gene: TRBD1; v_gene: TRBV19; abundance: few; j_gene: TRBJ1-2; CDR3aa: CASRGQSVYGYTF; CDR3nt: TGTGCCAGTAGGGGACAGTCAGTCTATGGCTACACCTTC
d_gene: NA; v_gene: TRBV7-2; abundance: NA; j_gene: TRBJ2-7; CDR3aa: CASSFTPGTYEQYF; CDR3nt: TGTGCCAGCAGCTTTACCCCAGGGACCTACGAGCAGTACTTC
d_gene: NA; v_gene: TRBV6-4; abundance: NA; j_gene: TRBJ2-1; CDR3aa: CASGKSGEPYNEQFF; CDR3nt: TGTGCCAGCGGGAAGTCGGGGGAACCCTACAATGAGCAGTTCTTC
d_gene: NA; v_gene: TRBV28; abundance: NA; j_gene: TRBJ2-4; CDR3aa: CASSLGGTKNIQYF; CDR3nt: TGTGCCAGCAGTTTAGGGGGGACCAAAAACATTCAGTACTTC
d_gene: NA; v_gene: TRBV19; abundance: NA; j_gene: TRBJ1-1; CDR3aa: CASSIFSGGNTEAFF; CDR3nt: TGTGCCAGTAGTATCTTTTCGGGGGGGAACACTGAAGCTTTCTTT
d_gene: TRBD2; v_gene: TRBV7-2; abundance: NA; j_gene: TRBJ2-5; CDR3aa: CASSLGRASETQYF; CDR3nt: TGTGCCAGCAGCCTAGGGAGGGCGTCGGAGACCCAGTACTTC
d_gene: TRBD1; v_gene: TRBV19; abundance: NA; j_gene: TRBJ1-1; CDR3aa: CASSVDRGTEAFF; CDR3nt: TGTGCCAGTAGCGTAGACAGGGGTACTGAAGCTTTCTTT